This TCR beta chain was recorded in a study of Graves' ophthalmopathy and Graves' hyperthyroidism. Study summary: Peripheral blood was gathered at first diagnosis, ahead of any treatment whatsoever. General study results and limits: Clonotypes were expanded in thyroid at above 0.001 frequency, and most also appeared in blood.

This clonotype was detected many times. Its specificity is not known. For donors with ophthalmopathy, the disease showed moderate-to-severe activity, reached CAS ≥3 and NOSPECS ≥4, and had lasted under 3 months. As diagnostic evidence, clinical symptoms, serum thyroxine, TRAb, thyroid ultrasound and orbital computed tomography were relied upon. Beta-chain TCR CDR3 regions were amplified from RNA transcripts. Second-round multiplex PCR came after a first-round RT-PCR that employed HTBI primers. MiXCR was run by TCRdb on the multiplex PCR reads, yielding one entry per CDR3 protein. The sample has about 740,000 distinct CDR3 sequences, approximately 40% seen once; the top ten hold 44%. This TCR was recovered from an adult man with Graves' ophthalmopathy. Material for sequencing was peripheral blood.

CDR3 sequence (DNA): TGTGCCAGCAGCCCTGGATCCCTAACCTACGAGCAGTACTTC. The encoded protein is CASSPGSLTYEQYF. The chain has TRBV7-6 and TRBJ2-7; D gene unclear. The CDR3 has 14 residues. V was shortened by 5 bases and J by 2 bases, with 13 bases between the two germline ends. Looked up from germline, CDR1 is SGHVS and CDR2 is FNYEAQ.